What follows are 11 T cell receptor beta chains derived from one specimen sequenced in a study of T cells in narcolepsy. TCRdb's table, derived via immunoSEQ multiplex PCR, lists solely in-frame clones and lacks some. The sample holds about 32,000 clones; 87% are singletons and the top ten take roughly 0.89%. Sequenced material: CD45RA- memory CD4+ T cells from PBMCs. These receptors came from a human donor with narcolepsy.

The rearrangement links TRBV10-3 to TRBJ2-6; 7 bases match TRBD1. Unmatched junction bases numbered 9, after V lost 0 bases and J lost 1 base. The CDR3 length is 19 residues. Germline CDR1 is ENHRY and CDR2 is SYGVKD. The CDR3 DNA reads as TGTGCCATCAGTGAGTCGAACAGGGGTTCTTTGTCTGGGGCCAACGTCCTGACTTTC. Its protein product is CAISESNRGSLSGANVLTF.

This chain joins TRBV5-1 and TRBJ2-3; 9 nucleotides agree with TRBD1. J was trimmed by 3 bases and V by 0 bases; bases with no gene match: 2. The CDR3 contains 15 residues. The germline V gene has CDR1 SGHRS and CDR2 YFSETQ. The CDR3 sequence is CASSLVGTGTDTQYF. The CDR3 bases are TGCGCCAGCAGCTTGGTAGGGACAGGGACAGATACGCAGTATTTT.

The CDR3, as DNA: TGTGCCAGCAGTTCCAGGACAGGAAACACCATATATTTT. Residues: CASSSRTGNTIYF. The chain couples TRBV2 to TRBJ1-3; D is possibly TRBD1 (5 bases). V was clipped by 5 bases and J by 4 bases, with 9 bases between them. CDR3 length equals 13 residues. Germline V gene sequence: CDR1 SNHLY, CDR2 FYNNEI.

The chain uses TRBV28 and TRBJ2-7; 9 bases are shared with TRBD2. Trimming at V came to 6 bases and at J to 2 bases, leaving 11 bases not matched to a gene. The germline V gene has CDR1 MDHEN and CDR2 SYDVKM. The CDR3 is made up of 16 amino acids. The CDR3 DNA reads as TGTGCCAGCAGCTCGCTACTAGCGGGTCCGACCTACGAGCAGTACTTC. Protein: CASSSLLAGPTYEQYF.

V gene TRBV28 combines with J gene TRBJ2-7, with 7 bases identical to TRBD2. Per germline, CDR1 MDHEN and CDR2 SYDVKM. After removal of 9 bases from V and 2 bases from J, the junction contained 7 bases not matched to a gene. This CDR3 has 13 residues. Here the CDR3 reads CASQREGPYEQYF. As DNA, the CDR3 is TGTGCCAGTCAGAGGGAGGGCCCCTACGAGCAGTACTTC.

The CDR3 loop is CASRTQPTSSEQFF. The CDR3, as DNA: TGTGCCAGCCGCACCCAGCCTACTAGTTCTGAGCAGTTCTTC. V usage is TRBV2 and J usage is TRBJ2-1, with D perhaps TRBD2 (5 bases). The CDR3 has 14 residues. Germline CDR1 and CDR2: SNHLY and FYNNEI. V was clipped by 8 bases and J by 9 bases, with 20 bases between them. Full variable domain (missing parts from reference TRBV2 and TRBJ2-1): EPEVTQTPSHQVTQMGQEVILRCVPISNHLYFYWYRQILGQKVEFLVSFYNNEISEKSEIFDDQFSVERPDGSNFTLKIRSTKLEDSAMYFCASRTQPTSSEQFFGPGTRLTVL.

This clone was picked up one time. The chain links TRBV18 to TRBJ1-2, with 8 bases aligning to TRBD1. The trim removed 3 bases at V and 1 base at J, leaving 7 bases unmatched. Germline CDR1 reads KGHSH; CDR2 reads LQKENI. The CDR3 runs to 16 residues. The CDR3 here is CASSPQGAGSNYGYTF. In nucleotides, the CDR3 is TGTGCCAGCTCACCCCAGGGGGCTGGCAGTAACTATGGCTACACCTTC. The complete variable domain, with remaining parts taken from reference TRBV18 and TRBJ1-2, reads NAGVMQNPRHLVRRRGQEARLRCSPMKGHSHVYWYRQLPEEGLKFMVYLQKENIIDESGMPKERFSAEFPKEGPSILRIQQVVRGDSAAYFCASSPQGAGSNYGYTFGSGTRLTVV.

CDR3 protein: CSVVGRGSYTGELFF. The CDR3 nucleotides are TGCAGCGTTGTCGGTCGCGGGTCATACACCGGGGAGCTGTTTTTT. V is TRBV29-1 and J is TRBJ2-2; possibly TRBD2 for D (5 bases). Germline CDR1 SQVTM, CDR2 ANQGSEA. V was clipped by 4 bases and J by 3 bases, with 15 bases between them. The CDR3 runs to 15 residues.

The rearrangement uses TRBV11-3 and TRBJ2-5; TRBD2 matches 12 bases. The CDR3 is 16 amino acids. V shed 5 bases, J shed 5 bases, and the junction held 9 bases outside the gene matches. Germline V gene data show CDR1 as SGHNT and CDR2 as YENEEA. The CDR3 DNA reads TGTGCCAGCAGCGCCAGACTAGCGGGGGCGGGGGAGACCCAGTACTTC. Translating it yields CASSARLAGAGETQYF.

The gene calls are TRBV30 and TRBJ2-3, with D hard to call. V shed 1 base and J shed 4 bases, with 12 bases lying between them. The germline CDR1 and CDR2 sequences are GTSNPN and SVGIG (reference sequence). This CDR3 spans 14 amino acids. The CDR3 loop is CAWSDFKWADTQYF. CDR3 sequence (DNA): TGTGCCTGGAGTGACTTTAAATGGGCAGATACGCAGTATTTT. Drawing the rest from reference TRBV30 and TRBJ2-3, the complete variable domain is SQTIHQWPATLVQPVGSPLSLECTVEGTSNPNLYWYRQAAGRGLQLLFYSVGIGQISSEVPQNLSASRPQDRQFILSSKKLLLSDSGFYLCAWSDFKWADTQYFGPGTRLTVL.

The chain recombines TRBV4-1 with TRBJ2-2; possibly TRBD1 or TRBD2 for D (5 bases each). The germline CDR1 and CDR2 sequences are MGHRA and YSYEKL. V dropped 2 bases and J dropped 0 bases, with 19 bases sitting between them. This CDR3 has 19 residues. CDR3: CASSQRSGTGTANTGELFF. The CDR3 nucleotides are TGCGCCAGCAGCCAACGCTCTGGTACCGGGACCGCGAACACCGGGGAGCTGTTTTTT.